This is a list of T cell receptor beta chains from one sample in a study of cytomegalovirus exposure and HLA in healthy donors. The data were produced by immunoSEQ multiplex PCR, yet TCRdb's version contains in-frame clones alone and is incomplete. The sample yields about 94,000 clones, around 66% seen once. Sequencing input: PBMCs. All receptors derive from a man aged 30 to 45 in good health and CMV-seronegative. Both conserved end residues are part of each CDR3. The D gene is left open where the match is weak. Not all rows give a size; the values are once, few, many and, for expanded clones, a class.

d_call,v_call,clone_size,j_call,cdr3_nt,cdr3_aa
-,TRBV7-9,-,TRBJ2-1,TGTGCCAGCAGCCCCACTAGTTACTCCTACAATGAGCAGTTCTTC,CASSPTSYSYNEQFF
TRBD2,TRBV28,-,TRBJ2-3,TGTGCCAGCACTATTGGGACTAGCGGGAGTCTACGAGATACGCAGTATTTT,CASTIGTSGSLRDTQYF
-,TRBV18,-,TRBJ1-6,TGTGCCAGCTCACCAGCCGTGCAGGGGTTTGCACCCCTCCACTTT,CASSPAVQGFAPLHF
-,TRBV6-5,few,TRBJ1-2,TGTGCCAGCACTCCCGGACAGAATATCTATGGCTACACCTTC,CASTPGQNIYGYTF
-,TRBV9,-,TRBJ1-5,TGTGCCAGCAGCGTAGATCCCACCGCGGGTCAGCCCCAGCATTTT,CASSVDPTAGQPQHF
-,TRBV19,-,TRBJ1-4,TGTGCCAGTAGTACTTCAGGGAAACCTGAAAAACTGTTTTTT,CASSTSGKPEKLFF
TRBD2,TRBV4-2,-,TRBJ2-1,TGTGCCAGCAGCCAAGATCTATCTTCACTAGCGGGAGGAAGGGAGCAGTTCTTC,CASSQDLSSLAGGREQFF
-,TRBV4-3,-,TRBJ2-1,TGCGCCAGCAGCCAAAGGGCAGGGTACAATGAGCAGTTCTTC,CASSQRAGYNEQFF
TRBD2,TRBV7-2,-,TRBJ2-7,TGTGCCAGCAGCTACGGTGTGACAGCCCTAGCGGGAGCTCGGGAGCAGTACTTC,CASSYGVTALAGAREQYF
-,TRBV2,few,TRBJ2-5,TGTGCCAGCAGAGAGTATCAGGGGAGGACCCAGTACTTC,CASREYQGRTQYF
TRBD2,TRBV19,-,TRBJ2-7,TGTGCCAGTAGTACACTAGCGGGGGGAACCTACGAGCAGTACTTC,CASSTLAGGTYEQYF
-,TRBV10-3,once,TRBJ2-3,TGTGCCATCAGCAACAGGGCCGTTAGCACAGATACGCAGTATTTT,CAISNRAVSTDTQYF
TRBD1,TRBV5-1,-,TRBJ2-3,TGCGCCAGCAGCCCCAGGGGACAGACTAGCACAGATACGCAGTATTTT,CASSPRGQTSTDTQYF
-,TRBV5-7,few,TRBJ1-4,TGTGCCAGCAGCTTGTGCTGCGGGGGAAGTGAAAAACTGTTTTTT,CASSLCCGGSEKLFF
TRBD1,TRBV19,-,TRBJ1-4,TGTGCCAGTACTCCACAAGACAGGGCCGCTGAAAAACTGTTTTTT,CASTPQDRAAEKLFF
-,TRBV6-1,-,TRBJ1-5,TGTGCCAGCAGTTTACCCGAGGGGGGCAATCAGCCCCAGCATTTT,CASSLPEGGNQPQHF
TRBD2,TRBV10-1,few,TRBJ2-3,TGCGCCAGCAGCCCGCGGGGGGTCGGACACACAGATACGCAGTATTTT,CASSPRGVGHTDTQYF
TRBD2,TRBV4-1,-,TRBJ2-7,TGCGCCAGCAGCCACGGACTAGCGGGGACATCCTACGAGCAGTACTTC,CASSHGLAGTSYEQYF
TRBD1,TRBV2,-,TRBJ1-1,TGTGCCAGCACCTCAGGGACAGGGAGGAATGAAGCTTTCTTT,CASTSGTGRNEAFF
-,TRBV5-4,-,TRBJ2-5,TGTGCCAGCAGCTTTTATTCAGACTTTCTGGAGACCCAGTACTTC,CASSFYSDFLETQYF
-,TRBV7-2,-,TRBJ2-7,TGTGCCAGCAGCTCGTCCCGCGGCCCGTGGGAGCAGTACTTC,CASSSSRGPWEQYF
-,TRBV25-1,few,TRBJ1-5,TGTGCCAGCAGGGGACTGAACAATCAGCCCCAGCATTTT,CASRGLNNQPQHF
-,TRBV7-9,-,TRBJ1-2,TGTGCCAGCAGCCCAGTTGGCGGCAGCCGTTATCTTAACTATGGCTACACCTTC,CASSPVGGSRYLNYGYTF
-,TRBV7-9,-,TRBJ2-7,TGTGCCAGCAGCCCCCCGGGGGGCATCTACGAGCAGTACTTC,CASSPPGGIYEQYF
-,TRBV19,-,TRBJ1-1,TGTGCCAGTTTAAAACGGGGAGCCGGGGGGAACACTGAAGCTTTCTTT,CASLKRGAGGNTEAFF
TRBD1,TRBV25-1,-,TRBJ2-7,TGTGCCAGCAGTTGGGGACAGAGGACTTACGAGCAGTACTTC,CASSWGQRTYEQYF
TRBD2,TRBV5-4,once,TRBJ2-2,TGTGCCAGCAGCCTCTTCGGGACTAGCGGGAGGGCTCGGTGGGCCGGGGAGCTGTTTTTT,CASSLFGTSGRARWAGELFF
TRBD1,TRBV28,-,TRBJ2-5,TGTGCCAGCAATAGACAGGGGGCGGGAGAGACCCAGTACTTC,CASNRQGAGETQYF
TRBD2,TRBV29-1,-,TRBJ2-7,TGCAGCGTTGAAGGTATTAGCGGGAGGGCCCGGTCCTACGAGCAGTACTTC,CSVEGISGRARSYEQYF
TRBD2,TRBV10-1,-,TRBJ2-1,TGCGCCAGCAATCCGGGACTACAGTTCTTC,CASNPGLQFF
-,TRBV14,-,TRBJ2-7,TGTGCCAGCAGCCATAAGACAGGCTCCTACGAGCAGTACTTC,CASSHKTGSYEQYF
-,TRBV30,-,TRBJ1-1,TGTGCCTGGGACAGGAGGATGAACACTGAAGCTTTCTTT,CAWDRRMNTEAFF
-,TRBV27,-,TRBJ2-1,TGTGCCAGCAGTCCGCGGCCCTACAATGAGCAGTTCTTC,CASSPRPYNEQFF
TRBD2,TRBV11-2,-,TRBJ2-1,TGTGCCAGCAGCTCAGTAGCGGGTTACAATGAGCAGTTCTTC,CASSSVAGYNEQFF
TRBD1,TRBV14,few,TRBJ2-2,TGTGCCAGCAGCCTCCGAAGGGGGCCCGGGGAGCTGTTTTTT,CASSLRRGPGELFF
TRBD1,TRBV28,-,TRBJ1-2,TGTGCCAGCCGGTTGCAGGGGGCGGTCGGGGGCTACACCTTC,CASRLQGAVGGYTF
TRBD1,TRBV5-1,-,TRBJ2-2,TGCGCCAGCAGCCTCCGGGACAGTGGGATGGGAAGATACACCGGGGAGCTGTTTTTT,CASSLRDSGMGRYTGELFF
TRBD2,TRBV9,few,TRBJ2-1,TGTGCCAGCAGCAGTAGCGGGAAGACTGGTGAGCAGTTCTTC,CASSSSGKTGEQFF
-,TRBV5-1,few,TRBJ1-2,TGCGCCAGCAGCGTTGGGCCCTCCTATGGCTACACCTTC,CASSVGPSYGYTF
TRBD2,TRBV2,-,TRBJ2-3,TGTGCCAGCAAAGGGTGGGGTAGCGGGGGAGGCACAGATACGCAGTATTTT,CASKGWGSGGGTDTQYF
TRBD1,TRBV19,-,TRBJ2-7,TGTGCCAGTAGCTTCGGACAGGGTAATTACGAGCAGTACTTC,CASSFGQGNYEQYF
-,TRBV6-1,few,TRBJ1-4,TGTGCCAGCAGTGAAGCGTCGGGCAGCGGAGGGGAAAAACTGTTTTTT,CASSEASGSGGEKLFF
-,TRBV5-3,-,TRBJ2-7,TGTGCCAGAGCGGACTTCCAACTTAGAGAGCAGTACTTC,CARADFQLREQYF
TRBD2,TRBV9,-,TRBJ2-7,TGTGCCAGCAGCCTTGGGACTAGCGGCGCGCTCGAGCAGTACTTC,CASSLGTSGALEQYF
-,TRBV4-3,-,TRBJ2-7,TGCGCCAGCAGCCAAGATAGAGGACTCATGGGCTACGAGCAGTACTTC,CASSQDRGLMGYEQYF
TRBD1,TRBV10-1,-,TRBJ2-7,TGCGCCAGCAGTGAGGACAGGGGGGGATACGAGCAGTACTTC,CASSEDRGGYEQYF
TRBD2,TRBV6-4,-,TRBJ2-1,TGTGCCAGCAGCCACACTAGCGGCCCAAACAATGAGCAGTTCTTC,CASSHTSGPNNEQFF
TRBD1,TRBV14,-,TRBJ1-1,TGTGCCAGCAGCCGGGACAGGGGGCAGGTGAACACTGAAGCTTTCTTT,CASSRDRGQVNTEAFF
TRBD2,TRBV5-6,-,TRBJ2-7,TGTGCCAGCAGCTGTCCGAGCGGGGGATTATACGAGCAGTACTTC,CASSCPSGGLYEQYF